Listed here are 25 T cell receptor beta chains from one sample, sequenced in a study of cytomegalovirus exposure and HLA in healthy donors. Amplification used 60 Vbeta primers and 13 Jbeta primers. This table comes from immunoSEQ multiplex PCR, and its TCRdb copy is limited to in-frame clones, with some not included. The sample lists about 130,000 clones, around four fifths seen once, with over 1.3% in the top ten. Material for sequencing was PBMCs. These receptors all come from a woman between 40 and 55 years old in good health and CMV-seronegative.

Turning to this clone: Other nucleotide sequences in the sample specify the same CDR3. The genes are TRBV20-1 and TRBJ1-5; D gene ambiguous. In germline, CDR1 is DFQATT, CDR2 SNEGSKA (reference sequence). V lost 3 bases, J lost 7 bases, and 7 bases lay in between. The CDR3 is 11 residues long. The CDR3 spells CSASGGQPQHF. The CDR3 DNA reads TGCAGTGCTAGCGGCGGCCAGCCCCAGCATTTT.

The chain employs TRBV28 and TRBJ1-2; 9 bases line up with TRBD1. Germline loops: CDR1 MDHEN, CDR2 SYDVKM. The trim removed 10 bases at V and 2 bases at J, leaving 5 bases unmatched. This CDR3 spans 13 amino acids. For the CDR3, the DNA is TGTGCCACTGGGACAGGGCTAAACTATGGCTACACCTTC. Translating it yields CATGTGLNYGYTF.

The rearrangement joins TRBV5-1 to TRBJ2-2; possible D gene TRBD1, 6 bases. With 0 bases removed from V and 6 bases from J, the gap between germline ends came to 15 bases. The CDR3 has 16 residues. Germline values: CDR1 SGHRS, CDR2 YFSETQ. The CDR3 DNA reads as TGCGCCAGCAGCTTGGCGGCAGGGGTAAATCCCGGGGAGCTGTTTTTT. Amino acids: CASSLAAGVNPGELFF.

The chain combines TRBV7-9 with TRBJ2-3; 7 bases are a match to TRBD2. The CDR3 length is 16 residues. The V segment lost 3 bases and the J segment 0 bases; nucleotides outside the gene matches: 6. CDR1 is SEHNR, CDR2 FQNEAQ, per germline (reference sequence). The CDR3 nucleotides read TGTGCCAGCAGCTTTGCGGTGGGGGGGAGCACAGATACGCAGTATTTT. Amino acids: CASSFAVGGSTDTQYF.

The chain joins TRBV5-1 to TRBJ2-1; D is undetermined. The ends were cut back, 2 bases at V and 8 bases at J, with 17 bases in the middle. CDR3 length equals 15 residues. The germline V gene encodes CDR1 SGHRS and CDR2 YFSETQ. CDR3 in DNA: TGCGCCAGCAGCTTTTATAGTCCTTCTGGTGATGAGCAGTTCTTC. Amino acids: CASSFYSPSGDEQFF.

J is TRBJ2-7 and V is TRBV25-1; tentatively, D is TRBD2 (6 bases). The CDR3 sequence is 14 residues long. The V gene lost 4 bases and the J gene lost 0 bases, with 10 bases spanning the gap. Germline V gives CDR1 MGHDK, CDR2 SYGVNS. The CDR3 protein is CASSARDFSYEQYF. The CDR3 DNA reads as TGTGCCAGCAGTGCCCGGGACTTCTCCTACGAGCAGTACTTC.

CDR3 in DNA: TGTGCCAGCAGTCCTAGTAGAGGGGGTTACAATGAGCAGTTCTTC. This sequence encodes CASSPSRGGYNEQFF. The chain joins TRBV6-5 to TRBJ2-1, with D possibly matching TRBD1 (6 bases). CDR3 length: 15 amino acids. V was trimmed by 5 bases and J by 4 bases, leaving 15 bases between them. CDR1 is MNHEY, CDR2 SVGAGI, per germline.

This CDR3 is CASTSGNQPQHF. The CDR3 bases are TGTGCCAGCACCTCGGGCAATCAGCCCCAGCATTTT. J is TRBJ1-5 and V is TRBV5-8; D is unclear. This CDR3 is 12 amino acids long. CDR1 and CDR2 from the germline V gene are SGHTS and YDEGEE. Trimming removed 6 bases from V and 2 bases from J, with 6 bases in between. The full variable domain, its missing parts supplied by reference TRBV5-8 and TRBJ1-5, is EAGVTQSPTHLIKTRGQQATLRCSPISGHTSVYWYQQALGLGLQFLLWYDEGEERNRGNFPPRFSGRQFPNYSSELNVNALELEDSALYLCASTSGNQPQHFGDGTRLSIL.

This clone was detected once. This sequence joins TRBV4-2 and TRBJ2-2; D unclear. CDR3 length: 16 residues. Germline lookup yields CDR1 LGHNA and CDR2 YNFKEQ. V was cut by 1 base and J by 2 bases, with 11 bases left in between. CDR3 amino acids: CASSQVATSNTGELFF. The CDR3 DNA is TGTGCCAGCAGCCAAGTTGCGACTTCCAACACCGGGGAGCTGTTTTTT.

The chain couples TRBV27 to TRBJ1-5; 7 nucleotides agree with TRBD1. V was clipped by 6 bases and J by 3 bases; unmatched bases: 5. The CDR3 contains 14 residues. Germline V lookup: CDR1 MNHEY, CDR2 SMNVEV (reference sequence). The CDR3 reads CASSSDRHNQPQHF. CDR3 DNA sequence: TGTGCCAGCAGCTCGGACAGGCACAATCAGCCCCAGCATTTT.

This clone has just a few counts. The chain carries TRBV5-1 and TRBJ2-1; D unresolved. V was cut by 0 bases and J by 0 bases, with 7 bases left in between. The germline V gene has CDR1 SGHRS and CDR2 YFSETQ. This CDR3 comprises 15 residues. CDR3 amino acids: CASSLGASSYNEQFF. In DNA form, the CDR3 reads TGCGCCAGCAGCTTGGGCGCGAGCTCCTACAATGAGCAGTTCTTC.

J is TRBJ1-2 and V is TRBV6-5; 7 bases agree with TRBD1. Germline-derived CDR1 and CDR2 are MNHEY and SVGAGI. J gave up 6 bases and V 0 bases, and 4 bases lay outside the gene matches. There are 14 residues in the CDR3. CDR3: CASSYSGGRDGYTF. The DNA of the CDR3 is TGTGCCAGCAGTTACTCAGGGGGCAGGGATGGCTACACCTTC.

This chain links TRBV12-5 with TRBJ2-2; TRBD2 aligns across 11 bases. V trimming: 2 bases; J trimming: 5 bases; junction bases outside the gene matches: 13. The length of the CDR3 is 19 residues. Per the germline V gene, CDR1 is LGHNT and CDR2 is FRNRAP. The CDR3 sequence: CASGLYSVAGGIRTGELFF. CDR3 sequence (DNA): TGTGCTAGTGGTTTGTATAGTGTAGCGGGGGGGATACGGACCGGGGAGCTGTTTTTT. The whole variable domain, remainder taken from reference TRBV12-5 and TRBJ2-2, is DARVTQTPRHKVTEMGQEVTMRCQPILGHNTVFWYRQTMMQGLELLAYFRNRAPLDDSGMPKDRFSAEMPDATLATLKIQPSEPRDSAVYFCASGLYSVAGGIRTGELFFGEGSRLTVL.

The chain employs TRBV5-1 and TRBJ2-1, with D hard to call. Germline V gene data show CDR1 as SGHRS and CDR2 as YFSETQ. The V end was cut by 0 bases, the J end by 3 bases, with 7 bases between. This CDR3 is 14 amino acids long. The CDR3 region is CASSLVSSYNEQFF. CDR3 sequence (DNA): TGCGCCAGCAGCTTGGTCTCTAGCTACAATGAGCAGTTCTTC.

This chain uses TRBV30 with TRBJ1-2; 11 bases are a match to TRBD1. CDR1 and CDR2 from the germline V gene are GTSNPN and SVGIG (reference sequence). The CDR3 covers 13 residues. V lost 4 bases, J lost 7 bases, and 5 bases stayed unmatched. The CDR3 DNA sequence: TGTGCCTGGATCAGGGACAGGGGGTCTGGCTACACCTTC. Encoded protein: CAWIRDRGSGYTF.

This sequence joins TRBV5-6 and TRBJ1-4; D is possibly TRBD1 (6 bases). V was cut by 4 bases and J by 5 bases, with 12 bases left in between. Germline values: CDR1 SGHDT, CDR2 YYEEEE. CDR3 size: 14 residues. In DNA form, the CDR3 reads TGTGCCAGCAGCCGGGGGGCGCGAAATGAAAAACTGTTTTTT. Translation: CASSRGARNEKLFF.

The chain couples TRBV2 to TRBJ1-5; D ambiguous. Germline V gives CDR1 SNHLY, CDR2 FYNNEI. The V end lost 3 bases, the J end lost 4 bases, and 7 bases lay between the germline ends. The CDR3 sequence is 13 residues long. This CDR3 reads CASSEEGNQPQHF. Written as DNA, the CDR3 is TGTGCCAGCAGTGAGGAGGGAAATCAGCCCCAGCATTTT.

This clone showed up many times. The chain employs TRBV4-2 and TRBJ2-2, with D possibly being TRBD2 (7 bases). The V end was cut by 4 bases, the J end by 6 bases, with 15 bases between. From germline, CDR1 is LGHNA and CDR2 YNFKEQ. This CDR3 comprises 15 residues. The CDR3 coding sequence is TGTGCCAGCAGCCCGGGCAACGGGGGGCCCGGGGAGCTGTTTTTT. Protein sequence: CASSPGNGGPGELFF.

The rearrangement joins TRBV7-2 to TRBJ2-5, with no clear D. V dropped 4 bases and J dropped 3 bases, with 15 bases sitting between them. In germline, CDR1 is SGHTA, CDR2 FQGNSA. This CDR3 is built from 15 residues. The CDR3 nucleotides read TGTGCCAGCAGCTACTATTACGGAGTAGAAGAGACCCAGTACTTC. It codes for CASSYYYGVEETQYF.

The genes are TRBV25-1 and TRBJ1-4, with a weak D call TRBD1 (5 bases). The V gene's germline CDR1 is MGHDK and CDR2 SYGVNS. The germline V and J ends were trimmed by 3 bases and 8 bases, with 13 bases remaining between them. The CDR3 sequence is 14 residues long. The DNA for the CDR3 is TGTGCCAGCAGTGATTGGGCCCGGGGGGAAAAACTGTTTTTT. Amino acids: CASSDWARGEKLFF.

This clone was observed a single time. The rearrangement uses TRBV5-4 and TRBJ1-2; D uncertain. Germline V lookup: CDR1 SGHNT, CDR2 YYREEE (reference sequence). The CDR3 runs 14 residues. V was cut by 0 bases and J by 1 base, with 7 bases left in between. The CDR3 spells CASSLGGFNYGYTF. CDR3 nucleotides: TGTGCCAGCAGCTTGGGAGGGTTTAACTATGGCTACACCTTC.

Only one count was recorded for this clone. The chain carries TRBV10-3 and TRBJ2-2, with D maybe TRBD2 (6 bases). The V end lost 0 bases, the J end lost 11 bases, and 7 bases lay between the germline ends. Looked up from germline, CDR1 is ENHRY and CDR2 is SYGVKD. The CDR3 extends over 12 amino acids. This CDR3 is CAISESTRELFF. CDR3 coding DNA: TGTGCCATCAGTGAGTCGACTAGAGAGCTGTTTTTT.

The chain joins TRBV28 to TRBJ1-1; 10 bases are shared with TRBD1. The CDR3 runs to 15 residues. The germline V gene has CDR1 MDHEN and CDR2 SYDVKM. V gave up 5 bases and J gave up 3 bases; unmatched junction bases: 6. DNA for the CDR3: TGTGCCAGCAGTGGAGAAGGGACAGGGGACACTGAAGCTTTCTTT. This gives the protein CASSGEGTGDTEAFF. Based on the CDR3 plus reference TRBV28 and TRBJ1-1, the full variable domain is DVKVTQSSRYLVKRTGEKVFLECVQDMDHENMFWYRQDPGLGLRLIYFSYDVKMKEKGDIPEGYSVSREKKERFSLILESASTNQTSMYLCASSGEGTGDTEAFFGQGTRLTVV.

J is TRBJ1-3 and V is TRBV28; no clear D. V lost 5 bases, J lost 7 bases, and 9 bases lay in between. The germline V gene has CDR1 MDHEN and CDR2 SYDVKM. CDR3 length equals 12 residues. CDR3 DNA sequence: TGTGCCAGCAGTCCCCTAGGTAACACCATATATTTT. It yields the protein CASSPLGNTIYF.

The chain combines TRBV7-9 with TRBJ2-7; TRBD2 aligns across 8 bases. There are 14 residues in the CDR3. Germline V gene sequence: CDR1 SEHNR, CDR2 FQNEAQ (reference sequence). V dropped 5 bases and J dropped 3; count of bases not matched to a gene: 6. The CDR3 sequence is CASSRSGGYYEQYF. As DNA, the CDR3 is TGTGCCAGCAGCCGAAGCGGGGGATACTACGAGCAGTACTTC.